The 16 T cell receptor beta chains below all came from one sample that was sequenced in a study of T cells in Graves' hyperthyroidism and ophthalmopathy. RNA transcripts yielded amplified TCR beta CDR3 regions. Initially, a first-round RT-PCR of the TCR CDR3 employed the HTBI primer set. TCRdb processed the multiplex PCR reads anew with MiXCR; each CDR3 protein has one entry. The sample includes more than 550,000 distinct CDR3 sequences, about 45% of them seen just once. Sequencing was performed on peripheral blood or thyroid tissue (not recorded which). Receptors originate from an adult man with Graves' disease, either hyperthyroidism or ophthalmopathy (not recorded which).

V gene TRBV7-2 combines with J gene TRBJ2-5, with 9 nucleotides matching TRBD1. The J segment lost 5 bases and the V segment lost 3 bases, leaving 16 bases of the junction unmatched. The germline gives CDR1 SGHTA, CDR2 FQGNSA. The CDR3 is 18 amino acids. CDR3: CASSFEGPGQGLAETQYF. The CDR3 bases are TGTGCCAGCAGCTTCGAAGGGCCGGGACAGGGTCTAGCGGAGACCCAGTACTTC.

The chain links TRBV6-5 to TRBJ1-3; TRBD1 aligns across 7 bases. Germline V gene sequence: CDR1 MNHEY, CDR2 SVGAGI. The junction had 5 bases not matched to a gene; V was cut back by 5 bases and J by 1 base. CDR3 length: 15 amino acids. CDR3 DNA: TGTGCCAGCAGTACCGCGGGACAGTCTGGAAACACCATATATTTT. Amino acids: CASSTAGQSGNTIYF.

This clonotype showed up many times. The V and J genes are TRBV25-1 and TRBJ1-2, with 9 bases lining up with TRBD1. Looked up from germline, CDR1 is MGHDK and CDR2 is SYGVNS. CDR3 length: 14 amino acids. V shed 6 bases, J shed 6 bases, and the junction held 8 bases outside the gene matches. CDR3 coding DNA: TGTGCCAGCAGGCTCACAGGGGGCGATGATGGCTACACCTTC. It encodes CASRLTGGDDGYTF.

The chain links TRBV6-1 to TRBJ2-6; 7 positions match TRBD1. The V segment lost 1 base and the J segment 11 bases; nucleotides outside the gene matches: 8. The germline CDR1 and CDR2 sequences are MNHNS and SASEGT. The CDR3 covers 15 residues. The CDR3 reads CASSEEGASSYVLTF. The CDR3 DNA is TGTGCCAGCAGTGAAGAGGGGGCGAGCTCCTACGTCCTGACTTTC.

This clonotype occurred many times. The chain uses TRBV2 and TRBJ1-4; D perhaps matches TRBD1 (6 bases). This CDR3 comprises 14 residues. Germline values: CDR1 SNHLY, CDR2 FYNNEI. Deletions cut 4 bases from V and 7 bases from J, with 13 bases between. The CDR3 loop reads CASSVFYRAEKLFF. Here the CDR3 DNA reads TGTGCCAGCAGTGTTTTCTACAGGGCTGAAAAACTGTTTTTT.

Notes on this clonotype: The conserved closing phenylalanine or tryptophan is absent in this CDR3, likely reflecting a read error. The chain couples TRBV2 to TRBJ1-1; 7 bases map to TRBD1. With V trimmed by 6 bases and J by 2 bases, 9 bases remained unmatched. CDR3 size: 15 residues. Germline lookup yields CDR1 SNHLY and CDR2 FYNNEI. As DNA, the CDR3 is TGTGCCAGCAGGGGGGGGACAGCTAGCAACACTGAAGCTTTCCTT. Amino acids: CASRGGTASNTEAFL.

This clonotype appeared many times. This chain links TRBV7-9 with TRBJ2-5, with 14 bases matching TRBD2. Germline V gene sequence: CDR1 SEHNR, CDR2 FQNEAQ (reference sequence). This CDR3 has 19 amino acids. J was trimmed by 5 bases and V by 5 bases; bases with no gene match: 16. DNA for the CDR3: TGTGCCAGCAGCACTATACGCGGACTAGCGGGAGGATCAGGGGAGACCCAGTACTTC. It encodes CASSTIRGLAGGSGETQYF.

In this sample, this clonotype turned up a few times. The rearrangement links TRBV20-1 to TRBJ1-5, with D unresolved. This CDR3 is 17 amino acids long. Germline V gene sequence: CDR1 DFQATT, CDR2 SNEGSKA (reference sequence). Trimming left V 0 bases short and J 4 bases short, with 19 bases between. The CDR3 DNA follows: TGCAGTGCTAGAGAGGCGTTGGGTAGAGCGGAAAATCAGCCCCAGCATTTT. It codes for CSAREALGRAENQPQHF.

Ten or more counts support this clonotype. The chain carries TRBV25-1 and TRBJ2-7; possible D gene TRBD2, 6 bases. The V end lost 3 bases, the J end lost 2 bases, and 14 bases lay between the germline ends. CDR3 size: 15 residues. Germline lookup yields CDR1 MGHDK and CDR2 SYGVNS. This CDR3 is CASSDFGEAPYEQYF. The DNA of the CDR3 is TGTGCCAGCAGTGACTTCGGGGAGGCCCCCTACGAGCAGTACTTC.

This clonotype was seen more than once but under ten times. The chain employs TRBV5-1 and TRBJ2-7; maybe TRBD1 (5 bases). V lost 0 bases to trimming and J lost 5 bases, with 18 bases between them. CDR3 length: 16 amino acids. Germline V gene lookup returns CDR1 SGHRS and CDR2 YFSETQ. Here the CDR3 DNA reads TGCGCCAGCAGCTTGGATCTGCAGGGTCTGGGCGACGAGCAGTACTTC. The encoded protein is CASSLDLQGLGDEQYF.

This sequence joins TRBV7-9 and TRBJ1-4; D unresolved. Germline V lookup: CDR1 SEHNR, CDR2 FQNEAQ (reference sequence). V was pared by 5 bases and J by 8 bases, with 6 bases between. This CDR3 has 11 amino acids. The chain's CDR3 is CASSGWEKLFF. The CDR3 DNA reads as TGTGCCAGCAGCGGATGGGAAAAACTGTTTTTT. Combining the CDR3 with reference TRBV7-9 and TRBJ1-4 gives the whole variable domain DTGVSQNPRHKITKRGQNVTFRCDPISEHNRLYWYRQTLGQGPEFLTYFQNEAQLEKSRLLSDRFSAERPKGSFSTLEIQRTEQGDSAMYLCASSGWEKLFFGSGTQLSVL.

This clonotype came up many times. This chain links TRBV24-1 with TRBJ1-2; D ambiguous. This CDR3 has 11 residues. The germline V gene encodes CDR1 KGHDR and CDR2 SFDVKD. V was clipped by 1 base and J by 7 bases, with 3 bases between them. The CDR3 nucleotides are TGTGCCACCAGTGATTTAGGTGGCTACACCTTC. Protein: CATSDLGGYTF.

Regarding this clonotype: This clone may be a read error of a much larger clone one base away. V and J are TRBV7-9 and TRBJ1-5; D unclear. The V end lost 6 bases, the J end lost 3 bases, and 12 bases lay between the germline ends. The CDR3 is made up of 14 amino acids. Germline assignment: CDR1 SEHNR and CDR2 FQNEAQ (reference sequence). CDR3: CASSESPFNQPQHF. Here the CDR3 DNA reads TGTGCCAGCAGTGAGTCGCCTTTCAATCAGCCCCAGCATTTT.

The V call is TRBV12-3 or TRBV12-4, the J call TRBJ1-1, with a possible D match to TRBD1 (6 bases). The CDR3 totals 14 residues. V was pared by 5 bases and J by 3 bases, with 13 bases between. The CDR3 DNA sequence: TGTGCCAGCAGTACGCCCGACAGGCACACTGAAGCTTTCTTT. It encodes CASSTPDRHTEAFF.

Points on this clonotype: This may stem from a read error, because a much larger clone lies one nucleotide away. This chain uses TRBV6-6 with TRBJ2-5; 8 bases are shared with TRBD2. The V segment lost 10 bases and the J segment 5 bases; nucleotides outside the gene matches: 9. From germline, CDR1 is MNHNY and CDR2 SVGAGI (reference sequence). This CDR3 has 13 amino acids. CDR3 residues: CAIGAGDWETQYF. The DNA of the CDR3 is TGTGCCATTGGAGCGGGAGATTGGGAGACCCAGTACTTC.

V is TRBV10-3 and J is TRBJ1-6; D perhaps matches TRBD1 (5 bases). V shed 0 bases and J shed 3 bases, with 12 bases lying between them. The CDR3 length is 17 residues. Per germline, CDR1 ENHRY and CDR2 SYGVKD. The CDR3 DNA is TGTGCCATCAGTGAGTCCGGGGGGACGAACTATAATTCACCCCTCCACTTT. It codes for CAISESGGTNYNSPLHF.